This T cell receptor beta chain appears in the sequencing data of a study of T cell repertoires and Cas9 in healthy adults. Study-wide background: Multi-effector potency, cytotoxicity and lineage were assessed in SpCas9-reactive CD4 and CD8 T cells.

Notes on the study in general: Reportedly, SpCas9-reactive effector T cell proliferation and function were mitigated by SpCas9-reactive Tregs in vitro.

Produced via immunoSEQ multiplex PCR; TCRdb's table is partial and in-frame only. The repertoire has 20,000 to 25,000 clones, about 90% of them found once; the top ten carry about 0.87%. Details on this clone: Antigen specificity is unknown.

Trimming took 0 bases from V and 0 from J, leaving 10 bases between them. CDR1 and CDR2 from the germline V gene are SGHRS and YFSETQ. The CDR3 extends over 17 amino acids. Sample: CD4+ effector T cells (CD127+, CD25-, CD137-, CD154-) from PBMCs; culture status not recorded. This clonotype was sampled from a human donor in good health. The genes are TRBV5-1 and TRBJ2-6, with D uncertain. The CDR3 sequence is CASSLAPLSSGANVLTF. In nucleotides, the CDR3 is TGCGCCAGCAGCTTGGCCCCACTGTCCTCTGGGGCCAACGTCCTGACTTTC.